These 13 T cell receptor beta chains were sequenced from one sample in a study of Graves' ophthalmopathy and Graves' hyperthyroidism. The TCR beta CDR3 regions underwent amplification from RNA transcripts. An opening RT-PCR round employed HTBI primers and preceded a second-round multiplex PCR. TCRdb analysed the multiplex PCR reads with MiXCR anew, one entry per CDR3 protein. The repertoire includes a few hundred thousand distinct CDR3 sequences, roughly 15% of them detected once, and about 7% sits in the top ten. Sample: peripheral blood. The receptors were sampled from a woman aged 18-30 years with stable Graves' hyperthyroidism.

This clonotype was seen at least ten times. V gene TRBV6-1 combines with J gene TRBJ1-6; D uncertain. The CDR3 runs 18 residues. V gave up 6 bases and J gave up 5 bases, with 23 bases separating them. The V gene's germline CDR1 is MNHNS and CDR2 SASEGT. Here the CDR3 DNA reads TGTGCCAGCAGCCCGACTTCCTCGGAGGTTCTCCATAATTCACCCCTCCACTTT. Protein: CASSPTSSEVLHNSPLHF.

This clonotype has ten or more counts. The CDR3 region is CASSLDTAEAFF. CDR3 bases: TGTGCCAGCAGCTTAGACACGGCTGAAGCTTTCTTT. V and J are TRBV7-9 and TRBJ1-1; D unclear. The V end was cut by 1 base, the J end by 6 bases, with 6 bases between. The CDR3 has 12 amino acids. Per germline, CDR1 SEHNR and CDR2 FQNEAQ (reference sequence).

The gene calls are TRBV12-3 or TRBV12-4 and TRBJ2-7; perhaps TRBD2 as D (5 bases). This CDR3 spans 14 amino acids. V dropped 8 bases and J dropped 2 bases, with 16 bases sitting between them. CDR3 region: CASGGGANTYEQYF. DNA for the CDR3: TGTGCCAGCGGCGGAGGAGCGAATACCTACGAGCAGTACTTC.

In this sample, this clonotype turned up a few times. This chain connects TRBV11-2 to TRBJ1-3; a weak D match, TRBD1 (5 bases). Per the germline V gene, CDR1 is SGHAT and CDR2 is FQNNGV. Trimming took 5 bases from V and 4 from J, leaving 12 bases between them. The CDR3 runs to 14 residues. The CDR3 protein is CASSPGTPGNTIYF. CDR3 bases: TGTGCCAGCAGCCCGGGGACCCCGGGAAACACCATATATTTT.

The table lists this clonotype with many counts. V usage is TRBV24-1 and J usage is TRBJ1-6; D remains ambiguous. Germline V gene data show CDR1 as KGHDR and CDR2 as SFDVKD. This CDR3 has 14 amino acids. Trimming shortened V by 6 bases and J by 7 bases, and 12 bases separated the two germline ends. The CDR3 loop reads CATSPGGGNSPLHF. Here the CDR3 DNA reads TGTGCCACCAGTCCGGGAGGCGGAAATTCACCCCTCCACTTT.

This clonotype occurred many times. The chain's CDR3 is CASSQSLATRSEQYF. The DNA for the CDR3 is TGTGCCAGCAGTCAATCACTAGCGACACGGAGCGAGCAGTACTTC. The chain links TRBV27 to TRBJ2-7; 7 bases map to TRBD2. The CDR3 length is 15 residues. The junction had 13 bases not matched to a gene; V was cut back by 5 bases and J by 6 bases. Germline values: CDR1 MNHEY, CDR2 SMNVEV (reference sequence).

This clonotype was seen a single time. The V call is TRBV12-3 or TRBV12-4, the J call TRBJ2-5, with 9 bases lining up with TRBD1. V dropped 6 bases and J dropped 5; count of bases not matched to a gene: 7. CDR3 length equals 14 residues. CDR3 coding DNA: TGTGCCAGCAGCCCAACAGGGGGCGTTGAGACCCAGTACTTC. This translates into CASSPTGGVETQYF.

The CDR3 DNA reads as TGCGCCAGCAGCTTGGCCGAGGGGCGGGAGCTGTTTTTT. Protein product: CASSLAEGRELFF. The genes are TRBV5-1 and TRBJ2-2; the D call may be TRBD1 or TRBD2 (5 bases each). The germline CDR1 and CDR2 sequences are SGHRS and YFSETQ. Trimming stripped 0 bases from V and 9 bases from J, with 9 bases between. This CDR3 comprises 13 residues.

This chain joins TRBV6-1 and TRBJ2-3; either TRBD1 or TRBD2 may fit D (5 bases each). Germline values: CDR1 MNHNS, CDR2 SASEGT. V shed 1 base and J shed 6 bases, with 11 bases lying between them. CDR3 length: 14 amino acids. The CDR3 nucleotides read TGTGCCAGCAGTGAAGGAGGGGCCAGGGATACGCAGTATTTT. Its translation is CASSEGGARDTQYF.

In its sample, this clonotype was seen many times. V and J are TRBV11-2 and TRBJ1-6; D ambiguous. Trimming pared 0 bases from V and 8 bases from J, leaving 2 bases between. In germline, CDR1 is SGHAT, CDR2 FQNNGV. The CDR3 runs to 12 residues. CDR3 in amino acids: CASSLDYSPLHF. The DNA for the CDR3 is TGTGCCAGCAGCTTAGATTATTCACCCCTCCACTTT.

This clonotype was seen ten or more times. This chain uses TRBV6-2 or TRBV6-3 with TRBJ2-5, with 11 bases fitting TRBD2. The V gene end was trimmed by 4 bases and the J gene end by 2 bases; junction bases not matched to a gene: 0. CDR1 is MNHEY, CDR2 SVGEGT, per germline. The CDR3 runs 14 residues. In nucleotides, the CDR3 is TGTGCCAGCAGTTGGACTAGCGGGCAAGAGACCCAGTACTTC. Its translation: CASSWTSGQETQYF.

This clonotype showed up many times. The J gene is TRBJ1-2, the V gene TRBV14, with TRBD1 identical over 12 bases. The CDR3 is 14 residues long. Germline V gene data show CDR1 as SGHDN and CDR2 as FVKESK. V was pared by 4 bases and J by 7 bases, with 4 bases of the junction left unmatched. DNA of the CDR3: TGTGCCAGCAGCCCCGGGACAGGGGGCGTTGGCTACACCTTC. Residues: CASSPGTGGVGYTF.

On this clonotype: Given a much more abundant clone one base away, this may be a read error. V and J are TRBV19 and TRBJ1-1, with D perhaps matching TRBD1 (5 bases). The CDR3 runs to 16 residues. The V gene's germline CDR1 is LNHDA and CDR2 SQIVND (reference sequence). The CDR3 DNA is TGTGCCAGTAGTATAGCGGGCCAGGGCCCCCGCACTGAAGCTTGCTTT. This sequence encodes CASSIAGQGPRTEACF.